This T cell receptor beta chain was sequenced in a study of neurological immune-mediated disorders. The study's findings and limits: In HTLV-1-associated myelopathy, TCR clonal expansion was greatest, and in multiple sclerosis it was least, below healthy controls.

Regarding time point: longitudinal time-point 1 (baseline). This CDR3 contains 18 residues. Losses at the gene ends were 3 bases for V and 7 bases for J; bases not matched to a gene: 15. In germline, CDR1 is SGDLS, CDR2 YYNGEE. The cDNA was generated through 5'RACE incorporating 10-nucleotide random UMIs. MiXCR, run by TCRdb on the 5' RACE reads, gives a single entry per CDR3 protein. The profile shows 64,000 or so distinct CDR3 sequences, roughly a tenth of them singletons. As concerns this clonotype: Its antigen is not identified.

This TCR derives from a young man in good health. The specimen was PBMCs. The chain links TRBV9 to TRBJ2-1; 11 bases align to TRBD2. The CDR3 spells CASSADVDSGRALNEQFF. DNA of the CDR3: TGTGCCAGCAGCGCAGACGTAGATAGCGGGAGGGCCTTGAATGAGCAGTTCTTC.